The rows below give T cell receptor beta chains drawn from one sample of a study of blood T cell repertoires in COVID-19. Libraries were prepared by immunoSEQ multiplex PCR; TCRdb keeps only in-frame clonotypes and omits some of them. Altogether some 230,000 clones are present, roughly nine tenths being singletons, with the ten largest covering approximately 3.8%. Sequenced input: PBMCs or T cells enriched from blood (not recorded which). The receptors were gathered from a woman in her late teens or twenties in a cohort exposed to, infected with or recovered from COVID-19 (not recorded which). Both conserved end residues are part of each CDR3. D genes are given only for firm matches.

>TRBV18|TRBD2|TRBJ2-1
CASSPQREGLYNEQFF
>TRBV24-1|NA|TRBJ2-1
CATSGGTSPQAPSSYNEQFF
>TRBV5-1|TRBD2|TRBJ2-1
CASSPTSGGYNEQFF
>TRBV24-1|NA|TRBJ2-2
CATQRAGELFF
>TRBV5-1|NA|TRBJ2-1
CASSRDVGPNEQFF
>TRBV15|NA|TRBJ1-5
CATSVRGGPNQPQHF
>TRBV7-3|NA|TRBJ2-2
CASSPSGTLTPGELFF
>TRBV9|NA|TRBJ1-1
CASSVSIGGNTEAFF
>TRBV5-1|NA|TRBJ1-2
CASSEDRNYGYTF
>TRBV7-6|NA|TRBJ1-1
CASSLGTTMNTEAFF
>TRBV19|NA|TRBJ1-5
CASSGQFQPQHF
>TRBV3-1/TRBV3-2|NA|TRBJ2-2
CASSPFTNTGELFF
>TRBV6-5|TRBD1|TRBJ1-6
CASSPGQGFNSPLHF
>TRBV28|NA|TRBJ1-5
CAPFRQEGNQPQHF
>TRBV3-1/TRBV3-2|NA|TRBJ2-5
CASRGLEGVRETQYF
>TRBV3-1/TRBV3-2|NA|TRBJ2-7
CASSQDDSSYEQYF
>TRBV28|NA|TRBJ1-4
CASSWSLEEKLFF
>TRBV24-1|TRBD1|TRBJ2-5
CATSETGTDQETQYF
>TRBV7-3|TRBD2|TRBJ2-1
CASSLFHTSGYFNEQFF
>TRBV6-5|NA|TRBJ1-1
CASTGHRGTEAFF
>TRBV4-1|TRBD1|TRBJ1-1
CASSHPGQGASEAFF
>TRBV7-9|NA|TRBJ1-3
CASSAQGTGNTIYF
>TRBV18|NA|TRBJ1-2
CASSQTRGGDYGYTF
>TRBV7-2|NA|TRBJ1-2
CASSLASGYGYTF
>TRBV29-1|NA|TRBJ1-2
CSALIQGTYGYTF
>TRBV28|TRBD2|TRBJ2-1
CASSGTSDNEQFF
>TRBV13|TRBD1|TRBJ2-6
CASSFSLEGQGARGANVLTF
>TRBV5-1|NA|TRBJ2-1
CASSGSRLVREFF
>TRBV7-3|NA|TRBJ2-1
CASSLTGGYNEQFF
>TRBV4-1|NA|TRBJ2-1
CASSPSDRSLPNNEQFF
>TRBV19|TRBD1|TRBJ1-2
CASSWTRQGHGYTF
>TRBV3-1/TRBV3-2|NA|TRBJ2-1
CASSQRDEQFF
>TRBV4-1|NA|TRBJ2-7
CASSLDRTNEQYF
>TRBV21-1|NA|TRBJ2-1
CASSKGTSGGDEQFF
>TRBV5-1|NA|TRBJ2-1
CASSLALSYNEQFF
>TRBV3-1/TRBV3-2|NA|TRBJ2-5
CASSQREETQYF
>TRBV7-8|NA|TRBJ1-1
CASSLDGLGATEAFF
>TRBV13|TRBD1|TRBJ2-7
CASSWDRGDEQYF
>TRBV11-3|TRBD1|TRBJ1-4
CASSPGTGESEKLFF